A single sample is the source of the 27 T cell receptor beta chains below, sequenced in a study of T cell changes during pregnancy in multiple sclerosis. Sequencing was performed with immunoSEQ multiplex PCR; in TCRdb, only in-frame clones are kept and a portion is missing. The table includes more than 20,000 clones, under 95% detected once. The sequences come from CD8+ T cells from peripheral blood mononuclear cells, collected in the third trimester of pregnancy. The receptors were sampled from a female donor in good health, enrolled as a control in a pregnancy study.

This chain links TRBV27 with TRBJ2-7, with D maybe TRBD1 (6 bases). Trimming removed 7 bases from V and 3 bases from J, with 13 bases in between. CDR1 and CDR2 from the germline V gene are MNHEY and SMNVEV (reference sequence). This CDR3 has 13 amino acids. CDR3 bases: TGTGCCAGCAAGGGGGTCACCCGCTACGAGCAGTACTTC. Encoded protein: CASKGVTRYEQYF.

The genes are TRBV29-1 and TRBJ2-1, with TRBD1 identical over 8 bases. Germline V lookup: CDR1 SQVTM, CDR2 ANQGSEA. After removal of 5 bases from V and 8 bases from J, the junction contained 5 bases not matched to a gene. CDR3 size: 12 residues. As DNA, the CDR3 is TGCAGCGTTTCACAGGGGGGCGATGAGCAGTTCTTC. Amino acid sequence: CSVSQGGDEQFF.

The J gene is TRBJ1-4, the V gene TRBV2; maybe TRBD1 (6 bases). Germline V gives CDR1 SNHLY, CDR2 FYNNEI. Trimming shortened V by 6 bases and J by 7 bases, and 12 bases separated the two germline ends. This CDR3 spans 13 amino acids. The CDR3, as DNA: TGTGCCAGCAGGGAACAGGGTAGTGAAAAACTGTTTTTT. Amino acids: CASREQGSEKLFF.

The chain couples TRBV5-1 to TRBJ1-1, with D tentatively TRBD1 (6 bases). Trimming cost V 0 bases and J 7 bases, with 13 bases left between them. Germline lookup yields CDR1 SGHRS and CDR2 YFSETQ. This CDR3 has 14 amino acids. The CDR3 loop is CASSLATGGFEAFF. CDR3 in DNA: TGCGCCAGCAGCTTGGCGACAGGCGGTTTTGAAGCTTTCTTT. The variable domain in full, completed from reference TRBV5-1 and TRBJ1-1, reads KAGVTQTPRYLIKTRGQQVTLSCSPISGHRSVSWYQQTPGQGLQFLFEYFSETQRNKGNFPGRFSGRQFSNSRSEMNVSTLELGDSALYLCASSLATGGFEAFFGQGTRLTVV.

The J gene is TRBJ2-2, the V gene TRBV7-9; tentatively, D is TRBD2 (7 bases). Germline loops: CDR1 SEHNR, CDR2 FQNEAQ (reference sequence). CDR3 length: 17 residues. The V end was cut by 5 bases, the J end by 4 bases, with 20 bases between. CDR3 bases: TGTGCCAGCAGCGTCCTGGGGGCGGGAGTTTCCACCGGGGAGCTGTTTTTT. Protein product: CASSVLGAGVSTGELFF.

The J gene is TRBJ2-7, the V gene TRBV18, with 8 bases that match TRBD2. The length of the CDR3 is 17 residues. V gave up 3 bases and J gave up 0 bases; unmatched junction bases: 10. The V gene's germline CDR1 is KGHSH and CDR2 LQKENI. DNA for the CDR3: TGTGCCAGCTCACCGAGGGCCAGCGGGGGTAGCTCCTACGAGCAGTACTTC. As protein: CASSPRASGGSSYEQYF.

This clone appeared a single time. The chain links TRBV6-1 to TRBJ2-5; no clear D. The CDR3 sequence is 15 residues long. CDR1 and CDR2 from the germline V gene are MNHNS and SASEGT. Trimming took 4 bases from V and 1 from J, leaving 13 bases between them. This CDR3 reads CASSGHFRSQETQYF. In DNA, the CDR3 is TGTGCCAGCAGTGGCCACTTCCGGAGCCAAGAGACCCAGTACTTC.

The chain employs TRBV27 and TRBJ2-7; 7 nucleotides match TRBD1. The V segment lost 0 bases and the J segment 2 bases; nucleotides outside the gene matches: 13. CDR1 is MNHEY, CDR2 SMNVEV, per germline (reference sequence). There are 18 residues in the CDR3. CDR3 bases: TGTGCCAGCAGTTTATCGGCAGGGGGAGAAGTCTGGACCTACGAGCAGTACTTC. Translating gives CASSLSAGGEVWTYEQYF.

This clone showed up just once. The junction and the germline gene differ at one end; a read error may be behind it. The sample has other DNA sequences that encode this CDR3 too. The chain joins TRBV28 to TRBJ2-7, with 7 bases aligning to TRBD1. Germline CDR1 reads MDHEN; CDR2 reads SYDVKM. This CDR3 is 14 amino acids long. The CDR3 protein is CASSFTGTAYEQYF. CDR3 nucleotide sequence: TGTGCCAGCAGTTTCACGGGGACAGCCTACGAGCAGTACTTT. The variable domain in full, with the rest retrieved from reference TRBV28 and TRBJ2-7, is DVKVTQSSRYLVKRTGEKVFLECVQDMDHENMFWYRQDPGLGLRLIYFSYDVKMKEKGDIPEGYSVSREKKERFSLILESASTNQTSMYLCASSFTGTAYEQYFGPGTRLTVT.

The gene calls are TRBV6-1 and TRBJ2-1; 11 bases align to TRBD2. The CDR3 contains 15 residues. V shed 6 bases, J shed 7 bases, and the junction held 8 bases outside the gene matches. Germline CDR1 is MNHNS and CDR2 is SASEGT. For the CDR3, the DNA is TGTGCCAGCAGCGAACTAGCGGGAGAGGTGAATGAGCAGTTCTTC. It specifies CASSELAGEVNEQFF.

This chain connects TRBV5-8 to TRBJ2-1; weak D call: TRBD1 (6 bases). Germline CDR1 and CDR2: SGHTS and YDEGEE. CDR3 length equals 13 residues. The V end lost 0 bases, the J end lost 5 bases, and 6 bases lay between the germline ends. The CDR3 nucleotides are TGTGCCAGCAGCTTGGGGACAGACAATGAGCAGTTCTTC. Its protein product is CASSLGTDNEQFF.

This clone was found a few times. The rearrangement uses TRBV7-8 and TRBJ2-1; 8 nucleotides align to TRBD1. Germline trimming cut 5 bases from V and 10 bases from J; bases unmatched to any gene: 13. Looked up from germline, CDR1 is SGHVS and CDR2 is FQNEAQ. This CDR3 region has 15 residues. The CDR3 region is CASSLKDRDRWEQFF. In DNA form, the CDR3 reads TGTGCCAGCAGCCTAAAGGACAGGGATCGCTGGGAGCAGTTCTTC.

The CDR3 sequence: CASTPGGTGYGYTF. The CDR3 DNA follows: TGTGCCAGCACCCCTGGGGGGACAGGATATGGCTACACCTTC. V gene TRBV2 combines with J gene TRBJ1-2, with TRBD1 identical over 8 bases. The CDR3 consists of 14 residues. Trimming removed 7 bases from V and 5 bases from J; junction bases left unmatched: 9. Germline V gene data show CDR1 as SNHLY and CDR2 as FYNNEI.

The genes are TRBV4-1 and TRBJ2-7; 8 nucleotides agree with TRBD1. The germline V gene encodes CDR1 MGHRA and CDR2 YSYEKL. Germline trimming cut 1 base from V and 1 base from J; bases unmatched to any gene: 3. The CDR3 has 15 amino acids. CDR3 residues: CASSQVDRGSYEQYF. The CDR3, as DNA: TGCGCCAGCAGCCAAGTAGACAGGGGATCCTACGAGCAGTACTTC.

The chain employs TRBV15 and TRBJ2-1; a possible D gene is TRBD2 (5 bases). The CDR3 runs 13 residues. V lost 3 bases and J 9 bases, leaving 12 bases between the germline ends. The germline V gene has CDR1 LNHNV and CDR2 YYDKDF (reference sequence). The CDR3 region has the DNA TGTGCCACCAGCAGCACGTTTGAGGGTGAGCAGTTCTTC. Translation gives CATSSTFEGEQFF.

This rearrangement joins TRBV29-1 to TRBJ2-1; the match to TRBD2 covers 8 bases. CDR3 size: 14 residues. V gave up 1 base and J gave up 2 bases; unmatched junction bases: 1. The germline V gene encodes CDR1 SQVTM and CDR2 ANQGSEA. This CDR3 is CSVEGGGTYNEQFF. The CDR3 nucleotides read TGCAGCGTTGAAGGCGGGGGGACCTACAATGAGCAGTTCTTC.

J is TRBJ1-2 and V is TRBV5-1; the match to TRBD1 covers 7 bases. V gave up 3 bases and J gave up 4 bases; unmatched junction bases: 6. The length of the CDR3 is 14 residues. The germline CDR1 and CDR2 sequences are SGHRS and YFSETQ. DNA for the CDR3: TGCGCCAGCAGCTACTCCGGGACAGCCTATGGCTACACCTTC. This sequence encodes CASSYSGTAYGYTF.

This chain uses TRBV14 with TRBJ2-7; D is uncertain. V shed 2 bases and J shed 5 bases, with 16 bases lying between them. Germline loops: CDR1 SGHDN, CDR2 FVKESK. This CDR3 region has 15 residues. The CDR3 coding sequence is TGTGCCAGCAGCCAATCAACCCTACTGTACCACGAGCAGTACTTC. Residues: CASSQSTLLYHEQYF.

This clone was detected only once. This sequence joins TRBV7-9 and TRBJ2-3; TRBD2 matches 10 bases. V shed 5 bases, J shed 8 bases, and the junction held 10 bases outside the gene matches. This CDR3 has 15 residues. Germline V gene lookup returns CDR1 SEHNR and CDR2 FQNEAQ (reference sequence). The CDR3 DNA reads as TGTGCCAGCAGCCCAGCGGGGGGGCAAGGTTTTACGCAGTATTTT. It codes for CASSPAGGQGFTQYF.

This chain connects TRBV7-3 to TRBJ1-2; maybe TRBD1 (6 bases). The CDR3 has 15 amino acids. Looked up from germline, CDR1 is SGHTA and CDR2 is FQGTGA. The V gene lost 5 bases and the J gene lost 6 bases, with 19 bases spanning the gap. CDR3 sequence (DNA): TGTGCCAGCAGCCCCTTAACGGGGGGGCTGGATGGCTACACCTTC. This sequence encodes CASSPLTGGLDGYTF.

The rearrangement links TRBV19 to TRBJ2-1, with D uncertain. CDR1 LNHDA and CDR2 SQIVND come from the germline V gene (reference sequence). The CDR3 is made up of 18 amino acids. V was trimmed by 4 bases and J by 8 bases, leaving 27 bases between them. CDR3 protein: CASSTTLLARYADDEQFF. In DNA form, the CDR3 reads TGTGCCAGTAGTACAACCCTTCTGGCTAGGTACGCGGATGATGAGCAGTTCTTC. Filled out from reference TRBV19 and TRBJ2-1, the complete variable domain reads DGGITQSPKYLFRKEGQNVTLSCEQNLNHDAMYWYRQDPGQGLRLIYYSQIVNDFQKGDIAEGYSVSREKKESFPLTVTSAQKNPTAFYLCASSTTLLARYADDEQFFGPGTRLTVL.

The chain links TRBV29-1 to TRBJ1-1; 7 nucleotides line up with TRBD1. Germline CDR1 reads SQVTM; CDR2 reads ANQGSEA. Trimming cost V 4 bases and J 7 bases; bases outside gene matches: 9. CDR3 length: 13 amino acids. The CDR3 spells CSVAPWTGDEAFF. CDR3 coding DNA: TGCAGCGTTGCCCCGTGGACAGGAGATGAAGCTTTCTTT.

This chain joins TRBV4-2 and TRBJ2-7; D gene unclear. Deletions cut 1 base from V and 7 bases from J, with 8 bases between. Germline lookup yields CDR1 LGHNA and CDR2 YNFKEQ. The CDR3 runs 12 residues. CDR3 in DNA: TGTGCCAGCAGCCAAGTTGTGGAGGAGCAGTACTTC. Protein: CASSQVVEEQYF.

CDR3 loop: CASSQDGGAADEQYF. The CDR3 nucleotides are TGTGCCAGCAGCCAAGACGGGGGAGCTGCCGACGAGCAGTACTTC. This chain joins TRBV4-2 and TRBJ2-7, with a possible D match to TRBD2 (6 bases). V lost 0 bases, J lost 5 bases, and 14 bases lay in between. Per the germline V gene, CDR1 is LGHNA and CDR2 is YNFKEQ. This CDR3 region has 15 residues.

The gene calls are TRBV4-1 and TRBJ2-5, with 8 bases fitting TRBD1. The CDR3 loop spans 15 amino acids. V shed 1 base, J shed 5 bases, and the junction held 6 bases outside the gene matches. CDR1 MGHRA and CDR2 YSYEKL come from the germline V gene. DNA for the CDR3: TGCGCCAGCAGCCAAGGGACAGGGCTTGGGGAGACCCAGTACTTC. Residues: CASSQGTGLGETQYF.

This chain connects TRBV6-5 to TRBJ1-2; perhaps TRBD1 as D (6 bases). Per the germline V gene, CDR1 is MNHEY and CDR2 is SVGAGI. With 7 bases removed from V and 1 base from J, the gap between germline ends came to 16 bases. The CDR3 has 15 amino acids. Here the CDR3 DNA reads TGTGCCAGCAAGCACCAGGGGAGTCGTAACTATGGCTACACCTTC. Its protein product is CASKHQGSRNYGYTF.

This chain joins TRBV5-6 and TRBJ2-5; D uncertain. The ends were cut back, 0 bases at V and 3 bases at J, with 9 bases in the middle. The CDR3 loop spans 14 amino acids. Germline-derived CDR1 and CDR2 are SGHDT and YYEEEE. The CDR3: CASSLALDEETQYF. The CDR3 region has the DNA TGTGCCAGCAGCTTGGCTCTAGATGAAGAGACCCAGTACTTC.